These 20 T cell receptor beta chains were sequenced from one sample in a study of PD-1 blockade in classical Hodgkin lymphoma. The protocol was immunoSEQ multiplex PCR, while the TCRdb copy is restricted to in-frame clones and leaves out a portion. The table shows thousands of clones, with about 83% occurring only once. Time point specified: newly diagnosed, previously untreated cHL patient sample. Thawed PBMCs were the source of CD4+ T cells, purified by magnetic negative selection. The sample comprised CD4+ T cells from blood. All receptors derive from a human donor with classical Hodgkin lymphoma.

This clone has a single count. This sequence joins TRBV7-8 and TRBJ2-7; 12 bases map to TRBD2. The V segment lost 5 bases and the J segment 3 bases; nucleotides outside the gene matches: 8. CDR3 length: 16 residues. Germline CDR1 is SGHVS and CDR2 is FQNEAQ. The CDR3 protein is CASSARGLAGLYEQYF. The CDR3 bases are TGTGCCAGCAGCGCGAGAGGACTAGCGGGGCTCTACGAGCAGTACTTC. The whole variable domain, remainder taken from reference TRBV7-8 and TRBJ2-7, is GAGVSQSPRYKVAKRGQDVALRCDPISGHVSLFWYQQALGQGPEFLTYFQNEAQLDKSGLPSDRFFAERPEGSVSTLKIQRTQQEDSAVYLCASSARGLAGLYEQYFGPGTRLTVT.

The rearrangement links TRBV7-2 to TRBJ2-2, with D maybe TRBD1 (6 bases). Trimming stripped 2 bases from V and 6 bases from J, with 10 bases between. The CDR3 runs 14 residues. CDR1 and CDR2 (germline): SGHTA, FQGNSA. CDR3 in amino acids: CASSLQQGPGELFF. DNA of the CDR3: TGTGCCAGCAGCTTACAACAGGGCCCCGGGGAGCTGTTTTTT.

The rearrangement joins TRBV5-1 to TRBJ2-4, with D maybe TRBD2 (6 bases). Trimming left V 0 bases short and J 7 bases short, with 14 bases between. Per the germline V gene, CDR1 is SGHRS and CDR2 is YFSETQ. The length of the CDR3 is 15 residues. DNA of the CDR3: TGCGCCAGCAGCTTGGGCGGGATAAATGATAACATTCAGTACTTC. Its protein is CASSLGGINDNIQYF.

The chain links TRBV10-3 to TRBJ2-5; tentative D call: TRBD1 (5 bases). Per the germline V gene, CDR1 is ENHRY and CDR2 is SYGVKD. The CDR3 length is 12 residues. The germline V and J ends were trimmed by 0 bases and 10 bases, with 9 bases remaining between them. The DNA for the CDR3 is TGTGCCATCAGTGAGTCGGAAGGGGTCCAGTACTTC. Residues: CAISESEGVQYF.

The chain joins TRBV29-1 to TRBJ1-4; TRBD1 agrees at 9 bases. With 7 bases clipped from V and 7 bases from J, the junction kept 4 bases outside the gene matches. The length of the CDR3 is 12 residues. CDR1 and CDR2 (germline): SQVTM, ANQGSEA. The DNA of the CDR3 is TGCAGCGCCGGGACAGGGATTGAAAAACTGTTTTTT. The encoded protein is CSAGTGIEKLFF.

The rearrangement links TRBV7-3 to TRBJ2-1; the match to TRBD2 covers 9 bases. Germline values: CDR1 SGHTA, CDR2 FQGTGA. The CDR3 loop spans 14 amino acids. V was clipped by 5 bases and J by 8 bases; unmatched bases: 7. The CDR3 reads CASSEPGLAHEQFF. Here the CDR3 DNA reads TGTGCCAGCAGCGAACCGGGACTAGCCCATGAGCAGTTCTTC.

The chain carries TRBV2 and TRBJ2-5; 7 nucleotides agree with TRBD1. Germline V gives CDR1 SNHLY, CDR2 FYNNEI. The V segment lost 5 bases and the J segment 1 base; nucleotides outside the gene matches: 4. The CDR3 totals 14 residues. The CDR3 protein is CASSTDRFQETQYF. The CDR3, as DNA: TGTGCCAGCAGTACGGACAGGTTCCAAGAGACCCAGTACTTC.

The V gene is TRBV18, the J gene TRBJ1-4; a weak D match, TRBD1 (5 bases). The CDR3 length is 13 residues. Trimming pared 4 bases from V and 8 bases from J, leaving 11 bases between. The germline V gene has CDR1 KGHSH and CDR2 LQKENI. The CDR3 is CASSRSRGEKLFF. The CDR3 DNA reads as TGTGCCAGCTCACGGTCCCGGGGGGAAAAACTGTTTTTT.

V and J are TRBV28 and TRBJ2-7, with 8 bases fitting TRBD2. CDR3 length equals 15 residues. The V gene end was trimmed by 1 base and the J gene end by 7 bases; junction bases not matched to a gene: 9. CDR1 and CDR2 from the germline V gene are MDHEN and SYDVKM. The CDR3 coding sequence is TGTGCCAGCAGTTTATCCGGGAGGGGGTTGATAGAGCAGTACTTC. It encodes CASSLSGRGLIEQYF. The variable domain in full, completed from reference TRBV28 and TRBJ2-7, reads DVKVTQSSRYLVKRTGEKVFLECVQDMDHENMFWYRQDPGLGLRLIYFSYDVKMKEKGDIPEGYSVSREKKERFSLILESASTNQTSMYLCASSLSGRGLIEQYFGPGTRLTVT.

The J gene is TRBJ2-6, the V gene TRBV7-6; a possible D gene is TRBD1 (5 bases). Trimming removed 1 base at V and 0 bases at J, with 7 bases between. The CDR3 has 16 amino acids. CDR1 and CDR2 from the germline V gene are SGHVS and FNYEAQ. Here the CDR3 reads CASSLGRASGANVLTF. The CDR3 DNA follows: TGTGCCAGCAGCTTAGGCAGGGCCTCTGGGGCCAACGTCCTGACTTTC.

V and J are TRBV30 and TRBJ1-4; D is unresolved. The CDR3 has 11 residues. Germline V gene data show CDR1 as GTSNPN and CDR2 as SVGIG (reference sequence). The V gene lost 5 bases and the J gene lost 6 bases, with 7 bases spanning the gap. CDR3 in DNA: TGTGCCTGGGCCTGGGATGAAAAACTGTTTTTT. Translated: CAWAWDEKLFF.

The rearrangement uses TRBV6-5 and TRBJ2-7, with D possibly TRBD1 on 6 matching bases. V lost 2 bases and J lost 3, with 11 bases in between. The CDR3 spans 14 residues. Germline V gene data show CDR1 as MNHEY and CDR2 as SVGAGI. The CDR3 DNA follows: TGTGCCAGCAGTTACACAACAGGGAACTACGAGCAGTACTTC. This encodes CASSYTTGNYEQYF.

This chain uses TRBV28 with TRBJ1-3; D remains unclear. Germline CDR1 and CDR2: MDHEN and SYDVKM. Trimming stripped 6 bases from V and 9 bases from J, with 12 bases between. The CDR3 has 12 amino acids. The CDR3 coding sequence is TGTGCCAGCAGCCCTCTTTTCGGCACCATATATTTT. This sequence encodes CASSPLFGTIYF. Looking up the rest from reference TRBV28 and TRBJ1-3 gives the full variable domain: DVKVTQSSRYLVKRTGEKVFLECVQDMDHENMFWYRQDPGLGLRLIYFSYDVKMKEKGDIPEGYSVSREKKERFSLILESASTNQTSMYLCASSPLFGTIYFGEGSWLTVV.

The gene calls are TRBV4-1 and TRBJ1-2, with D maybe TRBD1 (6 bases). This CDR3 contains 15 residues. V was pared by 0 bases and J by 7 bases, with 15 bases between. Germline assignment: CDR1 MGHRA and CDR2 YSYEKL. The DNA of the CDR3 is TGCGCCAGCAGCCAAGATGAGGGGGGGATTGTTGGCTACACCTTC. Its translation is CASSQDEGGIVGYTF.

This clone was seen a handful of times. The chain uses TRBV5-1 and TRBJ2-5; 12 positions agree with TRBD2. The V gene end was trimmed by 4 bases and the J gene end by 2 bases; junction bases not matched to a gene: 3. Germline CDR1 is SGHRS and CDR2 is YFSETQ. The CDR3 is 15 amino acids. The CDR3 spells CASSNGLAGQETQYF. For the CDR3, the DNA is TGCGCCAGCAGCAACGGACTAGCGGGACAAGAGACCCAGTACTTC.

CDR3 residues: CASSIDMTVQETQYF. DNA of the CDR3: TGTGCCAGTAGTATAGATATGACAGTCCAAGAGACCCAGTACTTC. The rearrangement links TRBV19 to TRBJ2-5, with a possible D match to TRBD1 (5 bases). The CDR3 spans 15 residues. The V gene lost 0 bases and the J gene lost 1 base, with 9 bases spanning the gap. CDR1 and CDR2 from the germline V gene are LNHDA and SQIVND (reference sequence). The whole variable domain, filled in from reference TRBV19 and TRBJ2-5, reads DGGITQSPKYLFRKEGQNVTLSCEQNLNHDAMYWYRQDPGQGLRLIYYSQIVNDFQKGDIAEGYSVSREKKESFPLTVTSAQKNPTAFYLCASSIDMTVQETQYFGPGTRLLVL.

This clone was counted a single time. The rearrangement links TRBV6-6 to TRBJ2-7, with D perhaps being TRBD1 or TRBD2 (5 bases each). CDR1 is MNHNY, CDR2 SVGAGI, per germline (reference sequence). Trimming stripped 9 bases from V and 3 bases from J, with 9 bases between. This CDR3 comprises 11 residues. CDR3 in DNA: TGTGCCAGTGGGACCCACTACGAGCAGTACTTC. The encoded protein is CASGTHYEQYF.

This chain links TRBV14 with TRBJ1-6; a weak D match, TRBD1 (6 bases). The CDR3 has 15 residues. Looked up from germline, CDR1 is SGHDN and CDR2 is FVKESK. Trimming shortened V by 0 bases and J by 11 bases, and 14 bases separated the two germline ends. The CDR3 region is CASSQEGRGWAPLHF. DNA for the CDR3: TGTGCCAGCAGCCAAGAGGGCAGGGGCTGGGCACCCCTCCACTTT.

V is TRBV6-6 and J is TRBJ2-7, with D possibly called TRBD1 or TRBD2 (5 bases each). V was clipped by 11 bases and J by 3 bases, with 11 bases between them. The V gene's germline CDR1 is MNHNY and CDR2 SVGAGI (reference sequence). The CDR3 has 11 amino acids. The CDR3: CAGGTHYEQYF. CDR3 in DNA: TGTGCCGGTGGGACCCACTACGAGCAGTACTTC.

This chain connects TRBV5-8 to TRBJ1-4; D unresolved. The CDR3 is 15 residues long. In germline, CDR1 is SGHTS, CDR2 YDEGEE. V lost 4 bases to trimming and J lost 0 bases, with 10 bases between them. CDR3 sequence reads: CASSAPSATNEKLFF. DNA for the CDR3: TGTGCCAGCAGCGCCCCGTCTGCAACTAATGAAAAACTGTTTTTT.